This TCR beta chain was sequenced for a study of T-cell memory formation after mild COVID-19. This clonotype came up many times. The antigen is unknown. Study-wide findings and caveats: The study found contracting CD4+ clones mainly in CM and EM and contracting CD8+ clones in EMRA.

TCRdb analysed the 5' RACE reads with MiXCR anew, one entry per CDR3 protein. This sample has approximately 410,000 distinct CDR3 sequences, with 23% found just once. The CDR3 contains 14 residues. The V end lost 8 bases, the J end lost 8 bases, and 19 bases lay between the germline ends. The J gene is TRBJ2-4, the V gene TRBV12-3 or TRBV12-4; TRBD2 is a possible D gene (6 bases). The sequence derives from an adult woman who had mild COVID-19 (a few samples of this study predate the infection). Cell type and time point are not known. The source material was PBMCs or a T cell subset sorted from them (not recorded which). For the CDR3, the DNA is TGTGCCAGCTCTCAGGGAGCTGCGGGGTACATTCAGTACTTC. This translates into CASSQGAAGYIQYF.